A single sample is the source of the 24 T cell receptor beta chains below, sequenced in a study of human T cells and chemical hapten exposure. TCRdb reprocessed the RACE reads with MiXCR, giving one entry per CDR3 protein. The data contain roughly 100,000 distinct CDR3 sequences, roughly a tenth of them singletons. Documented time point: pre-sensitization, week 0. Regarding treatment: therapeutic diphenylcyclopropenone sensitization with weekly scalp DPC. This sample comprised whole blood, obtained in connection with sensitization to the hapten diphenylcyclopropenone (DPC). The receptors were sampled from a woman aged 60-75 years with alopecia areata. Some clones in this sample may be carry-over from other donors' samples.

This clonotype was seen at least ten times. CDR3 DNA sequence: TGTGCCAGCAGTTTTGGGGTTGACAGTGCAACTAATGAAAAACTGTTTTTT. As protein: CASSFGVDSATNEKLFF. The chain links TRBV12-3 or TRBV12-4 to TRBJ1-4; possible D gene TRBD1, 5 bases. CDR3 length equals 17 residues. Trimming removed 3 bases from V and 0 bases from J, with 14 bases in between.

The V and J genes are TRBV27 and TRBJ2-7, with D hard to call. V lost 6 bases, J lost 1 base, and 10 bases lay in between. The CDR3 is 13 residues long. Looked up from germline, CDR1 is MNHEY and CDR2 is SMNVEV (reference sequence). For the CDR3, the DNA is TGTGCCAGCAGGCGGTCCCTTTCCTACGAGCAGTACTTC. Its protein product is CASRRSLSYEQYF.

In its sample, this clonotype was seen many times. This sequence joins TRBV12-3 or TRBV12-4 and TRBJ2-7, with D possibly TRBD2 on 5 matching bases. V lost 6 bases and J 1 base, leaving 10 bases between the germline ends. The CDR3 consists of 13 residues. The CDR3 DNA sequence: TGTGCCAGCAGCGTCGGGGAATCCTACGAGCAGTACTTC. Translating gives CASSVGESYEQYF.

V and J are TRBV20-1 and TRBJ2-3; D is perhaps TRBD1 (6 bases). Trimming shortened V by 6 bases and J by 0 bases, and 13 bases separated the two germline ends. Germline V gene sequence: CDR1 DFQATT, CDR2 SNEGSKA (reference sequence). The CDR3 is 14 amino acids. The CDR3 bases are TGCAGTGCCACGGGACACCGGAGCACAGATACGCAGTATTTT. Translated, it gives CSATGHRSTDTQYF.

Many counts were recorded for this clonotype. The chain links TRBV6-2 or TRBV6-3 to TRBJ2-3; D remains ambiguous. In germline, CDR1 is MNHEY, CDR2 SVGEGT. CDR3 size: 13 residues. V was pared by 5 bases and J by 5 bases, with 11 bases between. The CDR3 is CASSHPPLDTQYF. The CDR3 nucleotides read TGTGCCAGCAGTCACCCGCCACTAGATACGCAGTATTTT.

The CDR3 region is CASSDRRKGATGNTIYF. CDR3 in DNA: TGTGCCAGCAGCGATAGAAGGAAGGGGGCTACTGGAAACACCATATATTTT. The chain uses TRBV5-4 and TRBJ1-3; the match to TRBD1 covers 7 bases. Trimming at V came to 4 bases and at J to 2 bases, leaving 12 bases not matched to a gene. This CDR3 is 17 amino acids long. Germline loops: CDR1 SGHNT, CDR2 YYREEE (reference sequence).

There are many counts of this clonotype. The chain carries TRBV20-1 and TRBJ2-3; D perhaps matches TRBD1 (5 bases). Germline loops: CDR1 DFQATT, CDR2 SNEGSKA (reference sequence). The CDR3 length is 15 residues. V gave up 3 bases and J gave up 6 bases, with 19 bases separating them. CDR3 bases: TGCAGTGCTAGGGGTCTCACAGGCAAAGGGGATACGCAGTATTTT. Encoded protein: CSARGLTGKGDTQYF.

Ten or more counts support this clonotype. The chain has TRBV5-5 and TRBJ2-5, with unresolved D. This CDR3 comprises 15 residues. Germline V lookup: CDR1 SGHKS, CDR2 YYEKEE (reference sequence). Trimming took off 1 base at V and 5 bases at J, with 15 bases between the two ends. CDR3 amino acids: CASSLRPLRAETQYF. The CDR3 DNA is TGTGCCAGCAGCTTGAGACCCTTACGGGCGGAGACCCAGTACTTC.

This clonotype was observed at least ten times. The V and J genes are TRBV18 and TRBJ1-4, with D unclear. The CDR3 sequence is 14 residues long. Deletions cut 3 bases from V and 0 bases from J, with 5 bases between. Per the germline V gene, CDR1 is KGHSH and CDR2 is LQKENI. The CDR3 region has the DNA TGTGCCAGCTCACCGACATCAACTAATGAAAAACTGTTTTTT. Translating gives CASSPTSTNEKLFF. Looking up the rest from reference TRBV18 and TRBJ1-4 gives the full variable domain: NAGVMQNPRHLVRRRGQEARLRCSPMKGHSHVYWYRQLPEEGLKFMVYLQKENIIDESGMPKERFSAEFPKEGPSILRIQQVVRGDSAAYFCASSPTSTNEKLFFGSGTQLSVL.

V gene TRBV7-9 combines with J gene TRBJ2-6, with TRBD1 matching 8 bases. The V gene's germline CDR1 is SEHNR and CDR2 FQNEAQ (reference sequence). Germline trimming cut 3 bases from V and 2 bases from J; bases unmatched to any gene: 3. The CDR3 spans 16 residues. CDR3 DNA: TGTGCCAGCAGCTTGCAGGACAGGGCTGGGGCCAACGTCCTGACTTTC. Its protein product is CASSLQDRAGANVLTF.

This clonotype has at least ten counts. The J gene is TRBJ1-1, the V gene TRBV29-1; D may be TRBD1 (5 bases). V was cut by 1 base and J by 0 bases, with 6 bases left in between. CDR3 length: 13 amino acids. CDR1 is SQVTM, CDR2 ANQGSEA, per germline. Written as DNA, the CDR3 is TGCAGCGTTGAAGGACAGATGAACACTGAAGCTTTCTTT. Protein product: CSVEGQMNTEAFF.

The CDR3 DNA follows: TGCAGCGTTGCCAGGGAGATCAATCAGCCCCAGCATTTT. Protein: CSVAREINQPQHF. The chain employs TRBV29-1 and TRBJ1-5, with D maybe TRBD1 (5 bases). This CDR3 is 13 amino acids long. Germline V gives CDR1 SQVTM, CDR2 ANQGSEA. Trimming removed 4 bases at V and 3 bases at J, with 10 bases between. Looking up the rest from reference TRBV29-1 and TRBJ1-5 gives the full variable domain: SAVISQKPSRDICQRGTSLTIQCQVDSQVTMMFWYRQQPGQSLTLIATANQGSEATYESGFVIDKFPISRPNLTFSTLTVSNMSPEDSSIYLCSVAREINQPQHFGDGTRLSIL.

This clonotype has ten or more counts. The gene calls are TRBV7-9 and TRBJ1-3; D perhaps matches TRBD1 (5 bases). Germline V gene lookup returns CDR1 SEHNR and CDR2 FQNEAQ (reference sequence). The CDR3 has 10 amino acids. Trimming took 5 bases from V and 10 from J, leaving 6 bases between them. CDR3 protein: CASSQGTIYF. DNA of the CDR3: TGTGCCAGCAGCCAGGGAACCATATATTTT.

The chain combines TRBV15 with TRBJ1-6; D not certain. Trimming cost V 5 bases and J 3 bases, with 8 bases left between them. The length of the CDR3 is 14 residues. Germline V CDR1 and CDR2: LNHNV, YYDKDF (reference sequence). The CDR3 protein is CATSRGSYNSPLHF. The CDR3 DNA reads TGTGCCACCAGCCGTGGCAGCTATAATTCACCCCTCCACTTT.

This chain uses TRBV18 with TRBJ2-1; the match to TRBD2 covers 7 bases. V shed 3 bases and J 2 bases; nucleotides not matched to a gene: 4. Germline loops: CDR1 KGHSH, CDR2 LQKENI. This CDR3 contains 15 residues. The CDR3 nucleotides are TGTGCCAGCTCACCTTGGGCGGGGGCCTACAATGAGCAGTTCTTC. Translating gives CASSPWAGAYNEQFF.

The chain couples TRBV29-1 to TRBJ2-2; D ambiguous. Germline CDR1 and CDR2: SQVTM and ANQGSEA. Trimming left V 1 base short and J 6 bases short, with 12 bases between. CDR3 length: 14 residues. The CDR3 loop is CSVEGTRGAGELFF. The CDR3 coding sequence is TGCAGCGTTGAAGGGACCCGAGGCGCCGGGGAGCTGTTTTTT.

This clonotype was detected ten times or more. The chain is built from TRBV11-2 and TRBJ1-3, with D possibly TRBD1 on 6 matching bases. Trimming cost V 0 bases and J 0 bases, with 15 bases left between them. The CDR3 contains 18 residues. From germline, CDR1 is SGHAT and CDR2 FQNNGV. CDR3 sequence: CASSLEGTWSSSGNTIYF. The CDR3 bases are TGTGCCAGCAGCTTAGAGGGGACATGGTCCTCCTCTGGAAACACCATATATTTT. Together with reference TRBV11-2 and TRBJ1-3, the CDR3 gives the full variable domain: EAGVAQSPRYKIIEKRQSVAFWCNPISGHATLYWYQQILGQGPKLLIQFQNNGVVDDSQLPKDRFSAERLKGVDSTLKIQPAKLEDSAVYLCASSLEGTWSSSGNTIYFGEGSWLTVV.

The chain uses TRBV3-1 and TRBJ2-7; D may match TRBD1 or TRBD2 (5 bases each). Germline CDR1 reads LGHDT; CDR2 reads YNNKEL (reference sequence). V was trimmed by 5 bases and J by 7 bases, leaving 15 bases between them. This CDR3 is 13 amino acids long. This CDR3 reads CASSANTRGEQYF. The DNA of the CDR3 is TGTGCCAGCAGCGCCAATACGAGGGGTGAGCAGTACTTC.

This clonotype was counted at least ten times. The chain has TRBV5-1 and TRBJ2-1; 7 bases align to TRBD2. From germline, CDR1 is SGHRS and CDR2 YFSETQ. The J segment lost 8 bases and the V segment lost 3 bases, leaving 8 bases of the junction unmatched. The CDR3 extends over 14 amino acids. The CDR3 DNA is TGCGCCAGCAGCTGGCGACTAGCCAGCGATGAGCAGTTCTTC. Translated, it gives CASSWRLASDEQFF.

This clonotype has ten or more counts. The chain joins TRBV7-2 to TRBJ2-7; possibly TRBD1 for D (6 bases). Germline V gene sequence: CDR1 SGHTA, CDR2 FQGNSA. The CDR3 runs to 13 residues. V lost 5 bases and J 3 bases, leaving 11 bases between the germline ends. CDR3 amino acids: CASSPGRGYEQYF. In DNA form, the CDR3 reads TGTGCCAGCAGCCCCGGCAGGGGCTACGAGCAGTACTTC.

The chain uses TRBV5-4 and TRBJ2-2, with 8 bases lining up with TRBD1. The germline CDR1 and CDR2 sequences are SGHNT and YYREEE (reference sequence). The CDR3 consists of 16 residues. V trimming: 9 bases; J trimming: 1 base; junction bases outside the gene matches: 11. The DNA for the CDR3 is TGTGCCACCAGAAGGGCGACAGGGGAGAACACCGGGGAGCTGTTTTTT. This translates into CATRRATGENTGELFF.

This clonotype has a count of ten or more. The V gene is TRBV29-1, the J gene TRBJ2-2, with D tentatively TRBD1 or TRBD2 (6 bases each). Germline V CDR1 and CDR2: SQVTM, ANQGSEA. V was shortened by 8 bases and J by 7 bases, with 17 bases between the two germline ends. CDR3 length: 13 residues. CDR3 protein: CSTQSGAVGELFF. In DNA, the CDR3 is TGCAGCACTCAATCGGGGGCGGTCGGGGAGCTGTTTTTT.

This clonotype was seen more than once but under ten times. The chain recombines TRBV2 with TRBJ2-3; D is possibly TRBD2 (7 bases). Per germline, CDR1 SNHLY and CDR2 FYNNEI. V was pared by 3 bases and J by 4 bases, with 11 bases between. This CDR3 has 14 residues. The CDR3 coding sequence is TGTGCCAGCAGTGAGGGGGGGGGCGCAGATACGCAGTATTTT. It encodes CASSEGGGADTQYF.

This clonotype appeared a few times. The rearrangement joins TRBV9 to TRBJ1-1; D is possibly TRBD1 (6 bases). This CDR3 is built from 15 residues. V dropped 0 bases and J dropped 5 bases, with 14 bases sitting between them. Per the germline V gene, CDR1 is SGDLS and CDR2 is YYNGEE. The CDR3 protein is CASSVEYRQGTEAFF. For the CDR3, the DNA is TGTGCCAGCAGCGTAGAGTACAGGCAGGGGACTGAAGCTTTCTTT.